This T cell receptor (beta chain) came from a study of T cells in Graves' hyperthyroidism and ophthalmopathy. Study-level results: Most clonotypes that expanded in the thyroid above 0.001 also showed up in blood.

Using RNA transcripts as the source, TCR beta CDR3 regions were amplified. The HTBI primer set drove a first-round RT-PCR of the TCR CDR3. TCRdb re-derived calls from the multiplex PCR reads in MiXCR, one entry per CDR3 protein. The sample shows some 560,000 distinct CDR3 sequences, about a sixth of them seen only once. Of note for this clonotype: Its antigen is not known.

The sequenced sample was blood. This clonotype was obtained from a woman in her 30s with Graves' hyperthyroidism.

The CDR3 DNA sequence: TGTGCCACCAGCAGAGGACAGGGGGCTTATGGCTACACCTTC. Translated, it gives CATSRGQGAYGYTF. This chain links TRBV15 with TRBJ1-2; TRBD1 matches 10 bases. V lost 1 base and J lost 5; bases outside the gene matches: 1. Germline V CDR1 and CDR2: LNHNV, YYDKDF (reference sequence). This CDR3 comprises 14 residues.